The entry that follows covers one TCR beta chain sequence. The antigen is unknown. These data come from a study of beta chain features in type 1 diabetes. Study conclusions and caveats: Patients' naive, central memory and regulatory TCRB repertoires appeared more alike than those of healthy donors. Shorter TCRB CDR3s, moderately but significantly so, marked every one of the four CD4+ subsets in Type 1 diabetes patients.

cDNA synthesis used the whole RNA isolate, giving expressed TCRB sequences. Repertoires were generated with immunoSEQ multiplex PCR, while TCRdb's copy carries only in-frame clones and drops some. The sample contains about 230,000 clones, 9% to 10% of which appear only once. Germline-derived CDR1 and CDR2 are SGHNT and YYREEE (reference sequence). V gave up 4 bases and J gave up 7 bases; unmatched junction bases: 8. The CDR3 extends over 14 amino acids. The chain couples TRBV5-4 to TRBJ1-1, with 9 bases lining up with TRBD1. Source material: naive CD4+ T cells from blood. The source is a woman aged 18-29 years in good health. CDR3 sequence reads: CASSPDRGSGEAFF. The CDR3 region has the DNA TGTGCCAGCAGCCCGGACAGGGGCTCGGGTGAAGCTTTCTTT.